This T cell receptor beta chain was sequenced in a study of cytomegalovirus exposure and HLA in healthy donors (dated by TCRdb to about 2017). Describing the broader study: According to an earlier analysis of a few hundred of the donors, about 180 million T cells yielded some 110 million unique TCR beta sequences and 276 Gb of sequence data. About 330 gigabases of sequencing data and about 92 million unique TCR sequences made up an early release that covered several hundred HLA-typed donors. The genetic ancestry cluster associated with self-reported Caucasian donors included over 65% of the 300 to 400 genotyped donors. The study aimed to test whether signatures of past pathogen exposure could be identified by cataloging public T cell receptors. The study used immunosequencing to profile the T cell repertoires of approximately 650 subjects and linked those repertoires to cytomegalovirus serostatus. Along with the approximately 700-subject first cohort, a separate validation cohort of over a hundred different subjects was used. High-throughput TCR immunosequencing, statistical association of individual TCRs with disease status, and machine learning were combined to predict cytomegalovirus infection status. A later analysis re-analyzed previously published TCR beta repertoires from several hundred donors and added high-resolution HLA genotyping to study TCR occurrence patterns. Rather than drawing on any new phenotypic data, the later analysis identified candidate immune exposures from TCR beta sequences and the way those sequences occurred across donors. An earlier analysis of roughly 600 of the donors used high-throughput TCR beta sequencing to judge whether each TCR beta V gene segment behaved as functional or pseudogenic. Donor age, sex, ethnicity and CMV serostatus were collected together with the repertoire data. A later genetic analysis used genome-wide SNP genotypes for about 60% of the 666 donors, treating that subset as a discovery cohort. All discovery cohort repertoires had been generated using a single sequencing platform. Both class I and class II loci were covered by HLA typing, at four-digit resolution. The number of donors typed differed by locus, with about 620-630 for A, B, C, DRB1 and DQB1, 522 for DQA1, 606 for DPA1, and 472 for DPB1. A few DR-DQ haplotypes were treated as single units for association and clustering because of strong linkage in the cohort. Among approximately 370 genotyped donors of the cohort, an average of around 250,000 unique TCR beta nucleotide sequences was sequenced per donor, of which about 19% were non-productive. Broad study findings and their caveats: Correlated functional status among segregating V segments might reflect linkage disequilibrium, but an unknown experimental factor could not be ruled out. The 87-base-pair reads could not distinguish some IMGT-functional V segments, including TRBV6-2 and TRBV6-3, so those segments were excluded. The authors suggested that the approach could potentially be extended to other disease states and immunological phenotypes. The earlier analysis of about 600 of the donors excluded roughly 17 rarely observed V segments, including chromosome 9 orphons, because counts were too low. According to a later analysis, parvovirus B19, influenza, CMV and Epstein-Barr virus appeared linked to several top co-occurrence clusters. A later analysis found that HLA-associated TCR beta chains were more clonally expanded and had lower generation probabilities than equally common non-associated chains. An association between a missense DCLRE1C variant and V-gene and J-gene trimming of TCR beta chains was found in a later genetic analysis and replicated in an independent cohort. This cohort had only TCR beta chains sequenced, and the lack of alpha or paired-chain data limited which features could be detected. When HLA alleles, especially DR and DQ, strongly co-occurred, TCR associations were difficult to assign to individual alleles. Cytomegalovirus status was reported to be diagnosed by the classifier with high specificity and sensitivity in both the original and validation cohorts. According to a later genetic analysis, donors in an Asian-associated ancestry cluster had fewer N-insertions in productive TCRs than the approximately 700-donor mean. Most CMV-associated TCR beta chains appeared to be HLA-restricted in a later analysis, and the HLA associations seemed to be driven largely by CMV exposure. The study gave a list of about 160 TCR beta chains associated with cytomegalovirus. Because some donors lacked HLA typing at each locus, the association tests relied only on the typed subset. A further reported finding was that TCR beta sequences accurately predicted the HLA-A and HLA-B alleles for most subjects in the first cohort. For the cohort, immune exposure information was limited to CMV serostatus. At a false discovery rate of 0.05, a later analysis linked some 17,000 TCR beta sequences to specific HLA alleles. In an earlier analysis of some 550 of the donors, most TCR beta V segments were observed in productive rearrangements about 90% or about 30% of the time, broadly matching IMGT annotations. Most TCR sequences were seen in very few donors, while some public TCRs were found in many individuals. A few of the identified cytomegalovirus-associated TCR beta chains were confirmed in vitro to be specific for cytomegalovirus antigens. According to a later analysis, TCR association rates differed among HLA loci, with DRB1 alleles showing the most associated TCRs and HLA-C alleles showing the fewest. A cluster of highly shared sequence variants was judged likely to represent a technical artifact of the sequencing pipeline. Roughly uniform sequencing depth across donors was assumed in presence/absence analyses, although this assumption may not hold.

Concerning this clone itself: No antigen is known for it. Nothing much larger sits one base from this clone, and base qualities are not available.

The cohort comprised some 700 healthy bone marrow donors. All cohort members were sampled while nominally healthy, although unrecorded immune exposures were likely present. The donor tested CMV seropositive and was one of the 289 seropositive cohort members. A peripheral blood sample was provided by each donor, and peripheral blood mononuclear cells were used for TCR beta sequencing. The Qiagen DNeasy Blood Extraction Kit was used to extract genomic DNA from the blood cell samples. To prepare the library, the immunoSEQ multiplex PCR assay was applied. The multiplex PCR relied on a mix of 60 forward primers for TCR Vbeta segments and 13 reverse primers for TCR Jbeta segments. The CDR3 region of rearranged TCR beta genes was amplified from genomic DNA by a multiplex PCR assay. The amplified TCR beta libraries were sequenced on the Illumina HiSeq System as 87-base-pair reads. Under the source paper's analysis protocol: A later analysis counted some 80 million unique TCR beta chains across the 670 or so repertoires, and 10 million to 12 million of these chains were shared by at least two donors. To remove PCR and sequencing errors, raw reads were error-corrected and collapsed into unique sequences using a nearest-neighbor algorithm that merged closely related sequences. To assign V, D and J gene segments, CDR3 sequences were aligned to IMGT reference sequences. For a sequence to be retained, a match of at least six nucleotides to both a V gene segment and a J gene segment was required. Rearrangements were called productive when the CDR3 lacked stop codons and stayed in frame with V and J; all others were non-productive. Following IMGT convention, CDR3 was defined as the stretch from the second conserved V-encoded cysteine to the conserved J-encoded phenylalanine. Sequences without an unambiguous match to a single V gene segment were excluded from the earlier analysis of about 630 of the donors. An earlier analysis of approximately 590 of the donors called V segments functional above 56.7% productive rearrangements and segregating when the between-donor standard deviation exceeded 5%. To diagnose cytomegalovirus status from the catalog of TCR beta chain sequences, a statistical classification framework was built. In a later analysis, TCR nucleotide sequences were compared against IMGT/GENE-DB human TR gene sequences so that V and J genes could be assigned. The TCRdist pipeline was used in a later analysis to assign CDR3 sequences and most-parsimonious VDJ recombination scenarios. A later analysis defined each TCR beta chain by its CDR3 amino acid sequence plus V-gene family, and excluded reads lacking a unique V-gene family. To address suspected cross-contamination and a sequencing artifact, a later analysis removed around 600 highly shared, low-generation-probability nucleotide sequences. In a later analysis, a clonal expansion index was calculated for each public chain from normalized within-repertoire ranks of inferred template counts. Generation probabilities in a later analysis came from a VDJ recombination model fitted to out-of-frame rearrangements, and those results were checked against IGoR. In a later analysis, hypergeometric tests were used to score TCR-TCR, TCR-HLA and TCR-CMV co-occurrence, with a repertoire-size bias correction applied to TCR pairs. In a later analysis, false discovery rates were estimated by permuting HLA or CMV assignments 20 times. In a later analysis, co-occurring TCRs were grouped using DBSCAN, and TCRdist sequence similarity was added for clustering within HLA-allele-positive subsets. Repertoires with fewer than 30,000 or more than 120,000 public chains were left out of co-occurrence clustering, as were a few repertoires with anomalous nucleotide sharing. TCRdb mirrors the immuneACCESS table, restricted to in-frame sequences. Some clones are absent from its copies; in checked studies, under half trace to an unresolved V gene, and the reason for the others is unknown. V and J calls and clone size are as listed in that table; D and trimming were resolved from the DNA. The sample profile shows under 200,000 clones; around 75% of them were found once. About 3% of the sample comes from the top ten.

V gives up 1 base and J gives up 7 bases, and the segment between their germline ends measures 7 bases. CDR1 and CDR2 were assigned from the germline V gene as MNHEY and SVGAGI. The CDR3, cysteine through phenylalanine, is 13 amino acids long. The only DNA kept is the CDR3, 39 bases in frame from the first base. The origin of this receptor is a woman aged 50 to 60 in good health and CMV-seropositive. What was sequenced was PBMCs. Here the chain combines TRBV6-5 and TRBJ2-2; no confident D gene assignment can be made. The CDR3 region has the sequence CASSYFRVGELFF. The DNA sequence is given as TGTGCCAGCAGTTACTTCCGTGTCGGGGAGCTGTTTTTT.